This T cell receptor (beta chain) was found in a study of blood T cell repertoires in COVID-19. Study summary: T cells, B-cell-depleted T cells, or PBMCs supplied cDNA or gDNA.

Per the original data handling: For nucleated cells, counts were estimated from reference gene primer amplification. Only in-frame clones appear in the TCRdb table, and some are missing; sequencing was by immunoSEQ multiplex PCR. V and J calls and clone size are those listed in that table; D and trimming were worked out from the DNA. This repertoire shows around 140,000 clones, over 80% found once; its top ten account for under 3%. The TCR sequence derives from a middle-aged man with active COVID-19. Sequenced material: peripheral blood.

The CDR3 nucleotides are TGTGCCAGCAGCTTAGATCTGGGCAGATCCTATGGCTACACCTTC. Amino acids: CASSLDLGRSYGYTF. V and J are TRBV11-2 and TRBJ1-2; no clear D gene. V shed 0 bases and J shed 4 bases, with 12 bases lying between them. CDR1 is SGHAT and CDR2 is FQNNGV in the germline V gene. This CDR3 region has 15 residues.